Listed below are T cell receptor beta chains from one sample, sequenced in a study of T cell responses to AZD1222 COVID-19 vaccine. The table came from immunoSEQ multiplex PCR; TCRdb's copy has only in-frame clones and leaves some out. Here the sample spans tens of thousands of clones, under 90% being singletons. The sequenced sample was peripheral blood, obtained 28 days after the second AZD1222 dose. The receptors were gathered from an adult who received the AZD1222 COVID-19 vaccine. Both conserved end residues are part of each CDR3. A D gene is named only where the DNA matches it firmly. The size of a clone is reported for some rows only, either as once, few or many, or as a class for expanded clones.

d_call | j_call | clone_size | v_call | cdr3_nt | cdr3_aa
. | TRBJ2-5 | . | TRBV27 | TGTGCCAGCAGTTTATCGCTGGGCAGCCCCTTCCAAGAGACCCAGTACTTC | CASSLSLGSPFQETQYF
TRBD2 | TRBJ2-3 | . | TRBV5-1 | TGCGCCAGCAGCCTCGGACTAGCGGGGACTGCATCGACAGATACGCAGTATTTT | CASSLGLAGTASTDTQYF
TRBD1 | TRBJ2-7 | . | TRBV4-1 | TGCGCCAGCAGCCAAGATAGTGGGACAGCAGTCTCCTACGAGCAGTACTTC | CASSQDSGTAVSYEQYF
TRBD1 | TRBJ1-1 | . | TRBV4-1 | TGCGCCAGCAGCCAGGACAGGGTAAGAGGGATGAACACTGAAGCTTTCTTT | CASSQDRVRGMNTEAFF
. | TRBJ1-4 | . | TRBV30 | TGTGCCCAATCCGGGAGCCTTAATGAAAAACTGTTTTTT | CAQSGSLNEKLFF
TRBD2 | TRBJ2-3 | . | TRBV28 | TGTGCCAGCAGTTTAACTAGCGAGAGCACAGATACGCAGTATTTT | CASSLTSESTDTQYF
. | TRBJ1-2 | few | TRBV20-1 | TGCAGTGCTAGTTGGGGGAACGGGGGCACCTTC | CSASWGNGGTF
. | TRBJ2-7 | . | TRBV24-1 | TGTGCCACCAGTCTCCCCAACTCCTACGAGCAGTACTTC | CATSLPNSYEQYF
. | TRBJ2-7 | . | TRBV10-3 | TGTGCCATCAGTGAGTCGAGACAGGCGTACGAGCAGTACTTC | CAISESRQAYEQYF
. | TRBJ2-7 | . | TRBV5-1 | TGCGCCAGCAGCTTGGGGAGCGGGTTCTACGAGCAGTACTTC | CASSLGSGFYEQYF
TRBD2 | TRBJ2-2 | . | TRBV11-3 | TGTGCCAGCAGCTCCGCCTGGGTAGCGGGGAACACCGGGGAGCTGTTTTTT | CASSSAWVAGNTGELFF
. | TRBJ2-7 | . | TRBV9 | TGTGCCAGCAGCATCCGGGGACCGAGCTTCGGCGAGCAGTACTTC | CASSIRGPSFGEQYF
. | TRBJ1-1 | . | TRBV10-3 | TGTGCCATCAAAGGAACGTTGAACACTGAAGCTTTCTTT | CAIKGTLNTEAFF
. | TRBJ2-5 | . | TRBV19 | TGTGCCAGTATCGGGCAGGGTTACCAAGAGACCCAGTACTTC | CASIGQGYQETQYF
. | TRBJ1-2 | . | TRBV18 | TGTGCCAGCTCCGCGGTCTATGGCTACACCTTC | CASSAVYGYTF
. | TRBJ1-5 | . | TRBV5-6 | TGTGCCAGCAGCTTGGGCGGGGTTAGCAATCAGCCCCAGCATTTT | CASSLGGVSNQPQHF
. | TRBJ2-7 | . | TRBV27 | TGTGCCAGCAGTTTGAGCGGGACAGGTAGCTACGAGCAGTACTTC | CASSLSGTGSYEQYF
. | TRBJ2-3 | . | TRBV3-1/TRBV3-2 | TGTGCCAGCAGCCCGACCCGGTCGTCAGTGGATACGCAGTATTTT | CASSPTRSSVDTQYF
. | TRBJ2-3 | . | TRBV16 | TGTGCCAGCAGCCCGCGGCGACTCACAGATACGCAGTATTTT | CASSPRRLTDTQYF
. | TRBJ1-1 | . | TRBV5-5 | TGTGCCAGCAGCCATTTACAGGCGATTGAAGCTTTCTTT | CASSHLQAIEAFF
. | TRBJ1-1 | . | TRBV19 | TGTGCCAGTAGTACGACAGCGAACACTGAAGCTTTCTTT | CASSTTANTEAFF
. | TRBJ2-3 | . | TRBV4-2 | TGTGCCAGCAGCCAAGAGGGGTATCTTACGCAGTATTTT | CASSQEGYLTQYF
. | TRBJ1-1 | . | TRBV12-3/TRBV12-4 | TGTGCCAGCAGTGGGGAGGGCTACACTGAAGCTTTCTTT | CASSGEGYTEAFF
. | TRBJ2-2 | . | TRBV30 | TGTGCCTGGAGTGTCGGGGGCGGGAACACCGGGGAGCTGTTTTTT | CAWSVGGGNTGELFF
TRBD1 | TRBJ2-7 | . | TRBV30 | TGTGCCTGGAGTCCCGGGACAGGGGGGGTGCAGTACTTC | CAWSPGTGGVQYF
. | TRBJ1-6 | . | TRBV6-5 | TGTGCCAGCAGACAGGGTTTAGTGCACCACTTT | CASRQGLVHHF
. | TRBJ1-4 | . | TRBV12-3/TRBV12-4 | TGTGCCAGGGGGGGGGCGACGGGTGAAAAACTGTTTTTT | CARGGATGEKLFF
. | TRBJ1-5 | . | TRBV4-1 | TGCGCCAGCAGCCAAGACAGGCCAAGCAATCAGCCCCAGCATTTT | CASSQDRPSNQPQHF
. | TRBJ1-5 | . | TRBV30 | TGTGCCTGGAGTGGACAGAATCAGCCCCAGCATTTT | CAWSGQNQPQHF
. | TRBJ2-2 | . | TRBV11-1 | TGTGCCAGCAGCTTCAGAGGGGACACCGGGGAGCTGTTTTTT | CASSFRGDTGELFF